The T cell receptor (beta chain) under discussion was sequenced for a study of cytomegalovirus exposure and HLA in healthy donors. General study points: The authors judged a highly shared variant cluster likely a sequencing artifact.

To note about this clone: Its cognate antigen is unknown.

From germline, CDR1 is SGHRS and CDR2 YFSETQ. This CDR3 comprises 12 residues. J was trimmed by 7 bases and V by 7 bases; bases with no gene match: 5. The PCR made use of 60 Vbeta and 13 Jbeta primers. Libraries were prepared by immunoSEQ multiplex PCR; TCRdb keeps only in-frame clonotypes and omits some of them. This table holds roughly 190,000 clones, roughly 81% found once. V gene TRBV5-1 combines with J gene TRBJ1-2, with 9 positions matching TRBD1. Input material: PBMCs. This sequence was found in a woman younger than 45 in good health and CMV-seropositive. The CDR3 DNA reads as TGCGCCAGCGGCACAGGGGGCCTTGGCTACACCTTC. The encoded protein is CASGTGGLGYTF.